These 24 T cell receptor beta chains share one sample of origin, sequenced in a study of blood T cell repertoires in COVID-19. TCRdb's table, derived via immunoSEQ multiplex PCR, lists solely in-frame clones and lacks some. The sample lists about 120,000 clones, roughly four fifths occurring once. Sequencing was carried out using peripheral blood. These receptors were collected from a human donor in a cohort sampled during active COVID-19.

The V call is TRBV5-4, the J call TRBJ2-7; 9 nucleotides agree with TRBD2. Germline CDR1 and CDR2: SGHNT and YYREEE (reference sequence). CDR3 length: 14 amino acids. Trimming removed 4 bases from V and 3 bases from J; junction bases left unmatched: 5. The CDR3 sequence is CASSGSGGLYEQYF. For the CDR3, the DNA is TGTGCCAGCAGCGGTAGCGGGGGACTCTACGAGCAGTACTTC.

CDR3 coding DNA: TGTGCCAGTAGTACCAAGTGGGACAGGGTGAACACTGAAGCTTTCTTT. Translating gives CASSTKWDRVNTEAFF. This chain joins TRBV19 and TRBJ1-1; TRBD1 matches 9 bases. The CDR3 consists of 16 residues. The V gene's germline CDR1 is LNHDA and CDR2 SQIVND (reference sequence). The junction had 6 bases not matched to a gene; V was cut back by 4 bases and J by 0 bases.

The chain uses TRBV6-5 and TRBJ1-5; 7 bases line up with TRBD1. The CDR3 loop spans 14 amino acids. V gave up 7 bases and J gave up 3 bases; unmatched junction bases: 6. Per the germline V gene, CDR1 is MNHEY and CDR2 is SVGAGI. In nucleotides, the CDR3 is TGTGCCAGCACCAGACAGGGCTACAATCAGCCCCAGCATTTT. Translation gives CASTRQGYNQPQHF.

The J gene is TRBJ1-3, the V gene TRBV6-1; D unresolved. CDR1 and CDR2 (germline): MNHNS, SASEGT. Trimming removed 1 base from V and 0 bases from J, with 7 bases in between. The CDR3 loop spans 15 amino acids. In DNA form, the CDR3 reads TGTGCCAGCAGTGAAGGCGCTTACTCTGGAAACACCATATATTTT. Protein product: CASSEGAYSGNTIYF.

This clone has a handful of counts. This chain joins TRBV7-9 and TRBJ2-1; 13 bases are a match to TRBD2. From germline, CDR1 is SEHNR and CDR2 FQNEAQ (reference sequence). This CDR3 is 16 amino acids long. Trimming took 1 base from V and 9 from J; bases not matched to a gene: 6. CDR3 nucleotide sequence: TGTGCCAGCAGCTTAGGAGGGGGACTAGCGGGGTTTGAGCAGTTCTTC. Residues: CASSLGGGLAGFEQFF.

The chain links TRBV2 to TRBJ2-7, with a possible D match to TRBD2 (5 bases). The V end lost 3 bases, the J end lost 6 bases, and 18 bases lay between the germline ends. The CDR3 contains 15 residues. CDR1 is SNHLY and CDR2 is FYNNEI in the germline V gene. The CDR3 spells CASSEVMGASSEQYF. DNA for the CDR3: TGTGCCAGCAGTGAGGTAATGGGCGCTAGCTCCGAGCAGTACTTC.

This chain joins TRBV4-3 and TRBJ2-3, with D possibly TRBD2 on 5 matching bases. V lost 4 bases, J lost 5 bases, and 16 bases lay in between. Germline V gene data show CDR1 as LGHNA and CDR2 as YSLEER. This CDR3 has 15 amino acids. The CDR3 bases are TGCGCCAGCAGCCTCACGGGGAATGGGCGAGATACGCAGTATTTT. Protein product: CASSLTGNGRDTQYF.

The rearrangement uses TRBV10-3 and TRBJ1-1, with 9 positions matching TRBD1. After removal of 10 bases from V and 0 bases from J, the junction contained 6 bases not matched to a gene. In germline, CDR1 is ENHRY, CDR2 SYGVKD. This CDR3 is 14 amino acids long. CDR3 nucleotide sequence: TGTGCCACCGGACAGGGGAACATGAACACTGAAGCTTTCTTT. It yields the protein CATGQGNMNTEAFF.

The rearrangement joins TRBV18 to TRBJ1-3; 7 nucleotides align to TRBD1. Germline V gives CDR1 KGHSH, CDR2 LQKENI. V was clipped by 3 bases and J by 1 base; unmatched bases: 6. This CDR3 region has 16 residues. The CDR3 loop is CASSPRQGDSGNTIYF. The CDR3 nucleotides are TGTGCCAGCTCACCTAGGCAGGGGGATTCTGGAAACACCATATATTTT.

The chain couples TRBV27 to TRBJ1-6; 7 positions agree with TRBD1. Germline CDR1 reads MNHEY; CDR2 reads SMNVEV (reference sequence). The CDR3 totals 15 residues. V was pared by 1 base and J by 6 bases, with 3 bases of the junction left unmatched. The CDR3 loop reads CASSLWGQFNSPLHF. Here the CDR3 DNA reads TGTGCCAGCAGTTTATGGGGACAGTTTAATTCACCCCTCCACTTT.

The chain joins TRBV12-3 or TRBV12-4 to TRBJ1-2; the D gene is possibly TRBD1 (6 bases). Trimming pared 0 bases from V and 8 bases from J, leaving 10 bases between. The CDR3 sequence is 13 residues long. The CDR3 DNA follows: TGTGCCAGCAGTTTAGCTCAGGGGCGAGGCTACACCTTC. As protein: CASSLAQGRGYTF.

The CDR3 reads CASSQGRASYGYTF. CDR3 DNA sequence: TGTGCCAGCAGCCAAGGGAGGGCTTCATATGGCTACACCTTC. The chain joins TRBV3-1 (or the pseudogene TRBV3-2) to TRBJ1-2; D call uncertain. The V and J ends lost 1 base and 5 bases respectively, with 11 bases between them. The CDR3 is 14 residues long. Germline CDR1 is LGHDT and CDR2 is YNNKEL (reference sequence).

CDR3: CASSPPGVYEQYF. Here the CDR3 DNA reads TGTGCCAGCAGTCCACCCGGGGTCTACGAGCAGTACTTC. The chain uses TRBV25-1 and TRBJ2-7; possible D gene TRBD2, 5 bases. Trimming took 5 bases from V and 3 from J, leaving 11 bases between them. CDR3 length: 13 residues. Germline V gene lookup returns CDR1 MGHDK and CDR2 SYGVNS.

The V gene is TRBV6-5, the J gene TRBJ1-6; D is possibly TRBD1 (6 bases). Looked up from germline, CDR1 is MNHEY and CDR2 is SVGAGI. The CDR3 runs 16 residues. V was trimmed by 2 bases and J by 5 bases, leaving 13 bases between them. The CDR3 here is CASSYGQGLNNSPLHF. In nucleotides, the CDR3 is TGTGCCAGCAGTTACGGGCAGGGGCTTAATAATTCACCCCTCCACTTT.

J is TRBJ2-1 and V is TRBV4-1, with 12 bases fitting TRBD2. Trimming cost V 4 bases and J 1 base; bases outside gene matches: 11. This CDR3 is 19 amino acids long. Germline V gives CDR1 MGHRA, CDR2 YSYEKL. The CDR3: CASSLTPGLAGSSYNEQFF. The CDR3 region has the DNA TGCGCCAGCAGCCTCACCCCCGGACTAGCGGGGTCTTCCTACAATGAGCAGTTCTTC.

This chain links TRBV7-2 with TRBJ2-3, with 10 bases that match TRBD2. The CDR3 contains 16 residues. Per germline, CDR1 SGHTA and CDR2 FQGNSA. V dropped 0 bases and J dropped 4; count of bases not matched to a gene: 4. The CDR3: CASSLASGGRSDTQYF. CDR3 in DNA: TGTGCCAGCAGCTTAGCTAGCGGGGGGAGGTCAGATACGCAGTATTTT.

The V call is TRBV5-4, the J call TRBJ2-7; 12 bases are shared with TRBD2. Germline V lookup: CDR1 SGHNT, CDR2 YYREEE (reference sequence). The CDR3 has 16 residues. V shed 0 bases, J shed 5 bases, and the junction held 6 bases outside the gene matches. CDR3 protein: CASSLAPLAGGHEQYF. In DNA form, the CDR3 reads TGTGCCAGCAGCTTGGCCCCCCTAGCGGGGGGGCACGAGCAGTACTTC.

J is TRBJ1-2 and V is TRBV5-6; tentative D call: TRBD1 (5 bases). CDR3 length equals 13 residues. With 2 bases removed from V and 7 bases from J, the gap between germline ends came to 12 bases. Germline V gene lookup returns CDR1 SGHDT and CDR2 YYEEEE. The CDR3 is CASSFAGSLGYTF. DNA of the CDR3: TGTGCCAGCAGCTTTGCAGGGTCCCTTGGCTACACCTTC.

V and J are TRBV5-8 and TRBJ2-3; a possible D gene is TRBD1 (6 bases). The CDR3 has 15 amino acids. V lost 0 bases and J lost 4, with 12 bases in between. Germline-derived CDR1 and CDR2 are SGHTS and YDEGEE. The CDR3 bases are TGTGCCAGCAGCTTGGAACCTGGGGGCTCAGATACGCAGTATTTT. Amino acids: CASSLEPGGSDTQYF.

The gene calls are TRBV19 and TRBJ2-5; 13 nucleotides align to TRBD2. The V gene end was trimmed by 6 bases and the J gene end by 5 bases; junction bases not matched to a gene: 12. Germline assignment: CDR1 LNHDA and CDR2 SQIVND (reference sequence). The CDR3 runs 17 residues. CDR3 DNA: TGTGCCAGTAGCCACCTCGGACTAGCGGGGGCGGGTGAGACCCAGTACTTC. Its protein is CASSHLGLAGAGETQYF.

The chain combines TRBV19 with TRBJ2-5; 10 positions match TRBD1. The CDR3 consists of 15 residues. Germline V gene sequence: CDR1 LNHDA, CDR2 SQIVND (reference sequence). The junction had 7 bases not matched to a gene; V was cut back by 5 bases and J by 4 bases. CDR3 loop: CASSPGQGSVETQYF. The CDR3 nucleotides are TGTGCCAGTAGTCCGGGACAGGGGAGTGTAGAGACCCAGTACTTC.

J is TRBJ2-3 and V is TRBV2; 10 bases align to TRBD1. The CDR3 consists of 16 residues. Germline assignment: CDR1 SNHLY and CDR2 FYNNEI. V was clipped by 6 bases and J by 6 bases; unmatched bases: 12. For the CDR3, the DNA is TGTGCCAGCAGGCGGACAGGGGGGAACACCGGGGATACGCAGTATTTT. This codes for CASRRTGGNTGDTQYF.

The genes are TRBV6-5 and TRBJ2-5; 11 bases map to TRBD1. The CDR3 runs to 15 residues. V gave up 2 bases and J gave up 4 bases; unmatched junction bases: 3. Germline lookup yields CDR1 MNHEY and CDR2 SVGAGI. CDR3 DNA: TGTGCCAGCAGTTACGGGGGACAGGGGGTAGAGACCCAGTACTTC. Residues: CASSYGGQGVETQYF.

The rearrangement links TRBV28 to TRBJ1-1; tentatively, D is TRBD1 (5 bases). This CDR3 has 15 amino acids. V was pared by 2 bases and J by 4 bases, with 14 bases between. Germline-derived CDR1 and CDR2 are MDHEN and SYDVKM. CDR3 nucleotide sequence: TGTGCCAGCAGTTTACCCCAGCCCGGGGGCACTGAAGCTTTCTTT. Translating gives CASSLPQPGGTEAFF.